These T cell receptor beta chains were read from a single sample in a study of blood T cell repertoires in COVID-19. Assay: immunoSEQ multiplex PCR; the TCRdb copy retains only in-frame clones and omits some. The sample has 200,000 to 300,000 clones; about nine tenths are singletons. Sequenced: PBMCs or T cells enriched from blood (not recorded which). The receptors here all came from a woman between 35 and 50 years old with acute COVID-19. Both conserved end residues are part of each CDR3. Fields, in order: D gene, CDR3 length, clone size, V gene, J gene, CDR3 DNA, CDR3 protein. A D gene is named only where the DNA matches it firmly. Clone size, where shown, is once, few, many, or a class for clones that have expanded.

D gene: NA; CDR3 length: 13; clone size: NA; V gene: TRBV25-1; J gene: TRBJ1-2; CDR3 DNA: TGTGCCAGCAGCAGGGTCGGTTTTGCCGGCTACACCTTC; CDR3 protein: CASSRVGFAGYTF
D gene: NA; CDR3 length: 14; clone size: few; V gene: TRBV6-2/TRBV6-3; J gene: TRBJ1-1; CDR3 DNA: TGTGCCAGCAGTTATCCGAGACAAAACACTGAAGCTTTCTTT; CDR3 protein: CASSYPRQNTEAFF
D gene: NA; CDR3 length: 14; clone size: NA; V gene: TRBV24-1; J gene: TRBJ1-1; CDR3 DNA: TGTGCCACCAGTGACTCCTCGGACAGTTCTGAAGCTTTCTTT; CDR3 protein: CATSDSSDSSEAFF
D gene: NA; CDR3 length: 18; clone size: NA; V gene: TRBV15; J gene: TRBJ1-2; CDR3 DNA: TGTGCCACCAGCAGACCAGGGGTCGGACAGCTACTGGGGTATGGCTACACCTTC; CDR3 protein: CATSRPGVGQLLGYGYTF
D gene: NA; CDR3 length: 16; clone size: NA; V gene: TRBV7-9; J gene: TRBJ2-1; CDR3 DNA: TGTGCCAGCAGCCTAATACGGAGTAGCTCCTACAATGAGCAGTTCTTC; CDR3 protein: CASSLIRSSSYNEQFF
D gene: TRBD2; CDR3 length: 21; clone size: NA; V gene: TRBV30; J gene: TRBJ2-5; CDR3 DNA: TGTGCCTGGAGGGCTGTACTGGTAGTAGCGGGGGGGCCGAGGTCAGGAGAGACCCAGTACTTC; CDR3 protein: CAWRAVLVVAGGPRSGETQYF
D gene: NA; CDR3 length: 13; clone size: NA; V gene: TRBV6-5; J gene: TRBJ1-2; CDR3 DNA: TGTGCCAGCAGTTACGCGGGCGGCCATGGCTACACCTTC; CDR3 protein: CASSYAGGHGYTF
D gene: TRBD1; CDR3 length: 15; clone size: NA; V gene: TRBV27; J gene: TRBJ1-6; CDR3 DNA: TGTGCCAGCAGTCTCCGGGACAGCTATAATTCACCCCTCCACTTT; CDR3 protein: CASSLRDSYNSPLHF
D gene: TRBD1; CDR3 length: 16; clone size: NA; V gene: TRBV9; J gene: TRBJ2-3; CDR3 DNA: TGTGCCAGCAGCCCACGACAGGGGGCGCTCGCAGATACGCAGTATTTT; CDR3 protein: CASSPRQGALADTQYF
D gene: TRBD1; CDR3 length: 15; clone size: NA; V gene: TRBV7-2; J gene: TRBJ1-5; CDR3 DNA: TGTGCCAGCAGCCCCGGACAGGGGGCAGGACAGCCCCAGCATTTT; CDR3 protein: CASSPGQGAGQPQHF
D gene: NA; CDR3 length: 15; clone size: NA; V gene: TRBV1; J gene: TRBJ2-1; CDR3 DNA: TGCACCAGCAACTTAGGGTACTCATCGGACTATGAGCAGTTCTTC; CDR3 protein: CTSNLGYSSDYEQFF
D gene: NA; CDR3 length: 18; clone size: NA; V gene: TRBV13; J gene: TRBJ2-1; CDR3 DNA: TGTGCCAGCAGCTTAGGCCCCCAGGTTGAGACGAACTACAATGAGCAGTTCTTC; CDR3 protein: CASSLGPQVETNYNEQFF
D gene: NA; CDR3 length: 15; clone size: NA; V gene: TRBV7-2; J gene: TRBJ1-4; CDR3 DNA: TGTGCCAGCAGCTTAGGGGGCAGGGGTAATGAAAAACTGTTTTTT; CDR3 protein: CASSLGGRGNEKLFF
D gene: TRBD2; CDR3 length: 15; clone size: NA; V gene: TRBV6-5; J gene: TRBJ2-5; CDR3 DNA: TGTGCCAGCAGTTACGCGTTGCGGGGGTCAGAGACCCAGTACTTC; CDR3 protein: CASSYALRGSETQYF
D gene: NA; CDR3 length: 14; clone size: NA; V gene: TRBV3-1/TRBV3-2; J gene: TRBJ2-5; CDR3 DNA: TGTGCCAGCAGCCAAAATCCGGGACTGGAGACCCAGTACTTC; CDR3 protein: CASSQNPGLETQYF
D gene: NA; CDR3 length: 13; clone size: NA; V gene: TRBV7-2; J gene: TRBJ1-2; CDR3 DNA: TGTGCCAGCAGCTCCCAGGCTAACTCGGGCTACACCTTC; CDR3 protein: CASSSQANSGYTF
D gene: TRBD1; CDR3 length: 15; clone size: NA; V gene: TRBV3-1/TRBV3-2; J gene: TRBJ2-1; CDR3 DNA: TGTGCCAGCAGCCAGACCACAGGGGCGAGGAATGAGCAGTTCTTC; CDR3 protein: CASSQTTGARNEQFF
D gene: NA; CDR3 length: 13; clone size: NA; V gene: TRBV18; J gene: TRBJ1-1; CDR3 DNA: TGTGCCAGCCATGAACGAGCCACCACTGAAGCTTTCTTT; CDR3 protein: CASHERATTEAFF
D gene: NA; CDR3 length: 14; clone size: NA; V gene: TRBV5-5; J gene: TRBJ2-5; CDR3 DNA: TGTGCCAGCAGCGGCCGGGAATCCCAAGAGACCCAGTACTTC; CDR3 protein: CASSGRESQETQYF
D gene: NA; CDR3 length: 14; clone size: NA; V gene: TRBV5-8; J gene: TRBJ1-6; CDR3 DNA: TGTGCCAGCAGCCCCAGGGGAGGGAATTCACCCCTCCACTTT; CDR3 protein: CASSPRGGNSPLHF
D gene: NA; CDR3 length: 14; clone size: NA; V gene: TRBV25-1; J gene: TRBJ2-4; CDR3 DNA: TGTGCCAGCACTCCCGGGGGGCGGAGAAACATTCAGTACTTC; CDR3 protein: CASTPGGRRNIQYF
D gene: NA; CDR3 length: 15; clone size: NA; V gene: TRBV5-6; J gene: TRBJ1-3; CDR3 DNA: TGTGCCAGCAGCTTCAGGGTAGGCTCTGGAAACACCATATATTTT; CDR3 protein: CASSFRVGSGNTIYF
D gene: NA; CDR3 length: 13; clone size: NA; V gene: TRBV19; J gene: TRBJ1-2; CDR3 DNA: TGTGCCAGTAGTATCAGTGGTAACTATGGCTACACCTTC; CDR3 protein: CASSISGNYGYTF
D gene: TRBD2; CDR3 length: 17; clone size: NA; V gene: TRBV9; J gene: TRBJ2-1; CDR3 DNA: TGTGCCAGCAGCCAACTAGCGGGAGCGAGCTCCTACAATGAGCAGTTCTTC; CDR3 protein: CASSQLAGASSYNEQFF
D gene: NA; CDR3 length: 14; clone size: NA; V gene: TRBV6-1; J gene: TRBJ1-2; CDR3 DNA: TGTGCCAGCAGTGAGACAGCGGCCCGGGAGGGCTACACCTTC; CDR3 protein: CASSETAAREGYTF
D gene: NA; CDR3 length: 13; clone size: NA; V gene: TRBV2; J gene: TRBJ1-2; CDR3 DNA: TGTGCCAGCAGAGAGGCGGGGGGCTATGGCTACACCTTC; CDR3 protein: CASREAGGYGYTF
D gene: TRBD2; CDR3 length: 15; clone size: NA; V gene: TRBV24-1; J gene: TRBJ2-1; CDR3 DNA: TGTGCCACCAGTGTAATGGCGGGAGTATACAATGAGCAGTTCTTC; CDR3 protein: CATSVMAGVYNEQFF
D gene: NA; CDR3 length: 13; clone size: NA; V gene: TRBV2; J gene: TRBJ1-1; CDR3 DNA: TGTGCCAGCCACGAAAACAGAAGGGGTGAAGCTTTCTTT; CDR3 protein: CASHENRRGEAFF
D gene: TRBD1; CDR3 length: 15; clone size: NA; V gene: TRBV4-1; J gene: TRBJ1-2; CDR3 DNA: TGCGCCAGCAGCCAGGAACGACAGGGCAACTATGGCTACACCTTC; CDR3 protein: CASSQERQGNYGYTF
D gene: TRBD2; CDR3 length: 16; clone size: once; V gene: TRBV6-6; J gene: TRBJ2-7; CDR3 DNA: TGTGCCAGCAGTTACAGGTCGTTTCGCGGGGGTTACGAGCAGTACTTC; CDR3 protein: CASSYRSFRGGYEQYF
D gene: NA; CDR3 length: 13; clone size: NA; V gene: TRBV3-1/TRBV3-2; J gene: TRBJ1-3; CDR3 DNA: TGTGCCAGCAGCCAGTTCCTCGGAAACACCATATATTTT; CDR3 protein: CASSQFLGNTIYF
D gene: TRBD1; CDR3 length: 16; clone size: NA; V gene: TRBV6-1; J gene: TRBJ1-3; CDR3 DNA: TGTGCCAGCAGTGGGGTGGACAGGATATCTGGAAACACCATATATTTT; CDR3 protein: CASSGVDRISGNTIYF
D gene: TRBD1; CDR3 length: 18; clone size: NA; V gene: TRBV5-1; J gene: TRBJ1-3; CDR3 DNA: TGCGCCAGCAGCTTGGGCCCGACAGGGGTCGGCTCTGGAAACACCATATATTTT; CDR3 protein: CASSLGPTGVGSGNTIYF
D gene: TRBD2; CDR3 length: 19; clone size: NA; V gene: TRBV7-2; J gene: TRBJ2-1; CDR3 DNA: TGTGCCAGCAGCTTAGGGACTAGCGGGGGAGGAACGACCTACAATGAGCAGTTCTTC; CDR3 protein: CASSLGTSGGGTTYNEQFF
D gene: TRBD2; CDR3 length: 16; clone size: NA; V gene: TRBV5-1; J gene: TRBJ2-1; CDR3 DNA: TGCGCCAGCTCGCTACGCCTGAGCGGGAGGTTTGTTGAGCAGTTCTTC; CDR3 protein: CASSLRLSGRFVEQFF
D gene: NA; CDR3 length: 15; clone size: NA; V gene: TRBV7-2; J gene: TRBJ1-5; CDR3 DNA: TGTGCCAGCAGCTTATACATTTCGAACAATCAGCCCCAGCATTTT; CDR3 protein: CASSLYISNNQPQHF
D gene: TRBD1; CDR3 length: 13; clone size: NA; V gene: TRBV29-1; J gene: TRBJ2-1; CDR3 DNA: TGCAGCGTTGGGACAGGGCCCTACAATGAGCAGTTCTTC; CDR3 protein: CSVGTGPYNEQFF
D gene: NA; CDR3 length: 14; clone size: NA; V gene: TRBV9; J gene: TRBJ1-6; CDR3 DNA: TGTGCCAGCAGCGCGGCGGGAGGAAATTCACCCCTCCACTTT; CDR3 protein: CASSAAGGNSPLHF
D gene: NA; CDR3 length: 15; clone size: NA; V gene: TRBV7-9; J gene: TRBJ1-4; CDR3 DNA: TGTGCCAGCAGCCAAGAACAGGGCCGTAATGAAAAACTGTTTTTT; CDR3 protein: CASSQEQGRNEKLFF
D gene: TRBD1; CDR3 length: 15; clone size: NA; V gene: TRBV11-3; J gene: TRBJ1-1; CDR3 DNA: TGTGCCAGCAGCCCACTGGGACAGGGAGCTCCTGAAGCTTTCTTT; CDR3 protein: CASSPLGQGAPEAFF
D gene: NA; CDR3 length: 13; clone size: NA; V gene: TRBV10-2; J gene: TRBJ1-5; CDR3 DNA: TGCGCCAGCAGATCAGGGGCCAATCAGCCCCAGCATTTT; CDR3 protein: CASRSGANQPQHF
D gene: TRBD2; CDR3 length: 15; clone size: NA; V gene: TRBV5-6; J gene: TRBJ2-3; CDR3 DNA: TGTGCCAGCAGCTTACCGGGACTAGGTCGTGATACGCAGTATTTT; CDR3 protein: CASSLPGLGRDTQYF
D gene: NA; CDR3 length: 13; clone size: NA; V gene: TRBV6-2/TRBV6-3; J gene: TRBJ1-1; CDR3 DNA: TGTGCCAGCAGTTACATCAGGGGCGAAGAAGCTTTCTTT; CDR3 protein: CASSYIRGEEAFF
D gene: NA; CDR3 length: 16; clone size: NA; V gene: TRBV11-2; J gene: TRBJ2-3; CDR3 DNA: TGTGCCAGCAGCTTAGAGGGTTACCCGGGATCGGATACGCAGTATTTT; CDR3 protein: CASSLEGYPGSDTQYF
D gene: NA; CDR3 length: 14; clone size: NA; V gene: TRBV7-9; J gene: TRBJ1-2; CDR3 DNA: TGTGCCAGCAGCCAAGGGAGTCCCACCTATGGCTACACCTTC; CDR3 protein: CASSQGSPTYGYTF
D gene: NA; CDR3 length: 13; clone size: once; V gene: TRBV3-1/TRBV3-2; J gene: TRBJ1-3; CDR3 DNA: TGTGCCACCCGGGGGTACTCTGGAAACACCATATATTTT; CDR3 protein: CATRGYSGNTIYF
D gene: TRBD1; CDR3 length: 16; clone size: NA; V gene: TRBV24-1; J gene: TRBJ1-2; CDR3 DNA: TGTGCCACCAGTGACCCCGGACAGGGTGAGTGCTATGGCTACACCTTC; CDR3 protein: CATSDPGQGECYGYTF
D gene: TRBD1; CDR3 length: 12; clone size: NA; V gene: TRBV7-9; J gene: TRBJ1-1; CDR3 DNA: TGTGCCAGCAGCTTACAGGGGGGTGAAGCTTTCTTT; CDR3 protein: CASSLQGGEAFF
D gene: NA; CDR3 length: 14; clone size: NA; V gene: TRBV19; J gene: TRBJ1-6; CDR3 DNA: TGTGCCAGTAATATAGCGGCGGGTAATTCACCCCTCCACTTT; CDR3 protein: CASNIAAGNSPLHF
D gene: NA; CDR3 length: 15; clone size: NA; V gene: TRBV5-1; J gene: TRBJ2-3; CDR3 DNA: TGCGCCAGCCGAATGGAAGGAGCGGGCCCAGATACGCAGTATTTT; CDR3 protein: CASRMEGAGPDTQYF
D gene: NA; CDR3 length: 13; clone size: NA; V gene: TRBV12-5; J gene: TRBJ2-1; CDR3 DNA: TGTGCTAGTGGTTGGGGACAATACAATGAGCAGTTCTTC; CDR3 protein: CASGWGQYNEQFF
D gene: TRBD1; CDR3 length: 14; clone size: NA; V gene: TRBV5-5; J gene: TRBJ2-3; CDR3 DNA: TGTGCCAGCAGCTCTGGGACAGAAGTCGATACGCAGTATTTT; CDR3 protein: CASSSGTEVDTQYF
D gene: TRBD1; CDR3 length: 16; clone size: NA; V gene: TRBV5-6; J gene: TRBJ1-1; CDR3 DNA: TGTGCCAGCAGCTTGGGGACAGGGTCCTTTGGCACTGAAGCTTTCTTT; CDR3 protein: CASSLGTGSFGTEAFF
D gene: NA; CDR3 length: 13; clone size: few; V gene: TRBV29-1; J gene: TRBJ1-1; CDR3 DNA: TGCAGCGTTGAAAAGGGGCAGAACACTGAAGCTTTCTTT; CDR3 protein: CSVEKGQNTEAFF
D gene: NA; CDR3 length: 15; clone size: NA; V gene: TRBV10-3; J gene: TRBJ2-5; CDR3 DNA: TGTGCCACACTAGACCCGGGACTTGGTACCAAGACCCAGTACTTC; CDR3 protein: CATLDPGLGTKTQYF
D gene: TRBD1; CDR3 length: 12; clone size: NA; V gene: TRBV24-1; J gene: TRBJ1-2; CDR3 DNA: TGTGCCACCAGTGATCCTGACAGGGGGTATACCTTC; CDR3 protein: CATSDPDRGYTF
D gene: NA; CDR3 length: 16; clone size: NA; V gene: TRBV12-2; J gene: TRBJ1-2; CDR3 DNA: TGTGCAAGTCGCTTACCGCGGAGGGGGCATCTGCGGGGCTACACCTTC; CDR3 protein: CASRLPRRGHLRGYTF
D gene: NA; CDR3 length: 12; clone size: NA; V gene: TRBV28; J gene: TRBJ1-5; CDR3 DNA: TGTGCCAGCAGTCTGATGGGCCAGCCCCAGCATTTT; CDR3 protein: CASSLMGQPQHF
D gene: TRBD2; CDR3 length: 14; clone size: NA; V gene: TRBV6-2/TRBV6-3; J gene: TRBJ2-5; CDR3 DNA: TGTGCCAGCAGCCGGGACTATCGGTGGGAGACCCAGTACTTC; CDR3 protein: CASSRDYRWETQYF
D gene: TRBD1; CDR3 length: 15; clone size: NA; V gene: TRBV19; J gene: TRBJ2-4; CDR3 DNA: TGTGCCAGTAGTATGAGGACAGGGCATAAAAACATTCAGTACTTC; CDR3 protein: CASSMRTGHKNIQYF